These 17 T cell receptor beta chains came from one sample sequenced in a study of T cell responses to AZD1222 COVID-19 vaccine. The repertoire was sequenced with immunoSEQ multiplex PCR; TCRdb's copy has only in-frame clones and lacks some. The table records 90,000 to 150,000 clones, roughly 87% of them present only once. The sequencing here drew on peripheral blood, taken 28 days after the second AZD1222 dose. The receptors originated from an adult who received the AZD1222 COVID-19 vaccine.

The chain recombines TRBV18 with TRBJ1-4; D is ambiguous. The CDR3 extends over 13 amino acids. V dropped 7 bases and J dropped 8 bases, with 14 bases sitting between them. CDR1 is KGHSH, CDR2 LQKENI, per germline. This chain's CDR3 is CASFSTPGEKLFF. The CDR3 DNA reads as TGTGCCAGCTTTTCTACCCCGGGGGAAAAACTGTTTTTT.

A note on this clone: Other DNA sequences in the sample encode the same CDR3. The gene calls are TRBV24-1 and TRBJ1-2; the match to TRBD1 covers 8 bases. CDR3 length equals 14 residues. Per germline, CDR1 KGHDR and CDR2 SFDVKD. Trimming took 4 bases from V and 2 from J; bases not matched to a gene: 2. CDR3: CATSDPGGNYGYTF. CDR3 coding DNA: TGTGCCACCAGTGACCCAGGGGGCAACTATGGCTACACCTTC.

This clone has a single count. The chain carries TRBV5-4 and TRBJ1-2; D is unclear. This CDR3 comprises 14 residues. In germline, CDR1 is SGHNT, CDR2 YYREEE (reference sequence). Trimming took 2 bases from V and 8 from J, leaving 16 bases between them. The CDR3 spells CASSFNNVAEGYTF. The DNA of the CDR3 is TGTGCCAGCAGCTTTAACAACGTGGCGGAAGGCTACACCTTC.

The V call is TRBV7-9, the J call TRBJ1-2; 10 nucleotides align to TRBD1. The CDR3 is 15 amino acids. Germline V gene lookup returns CDR1 SEHNR and CDR2 FQNEAQ (reference sequence). With V trimmed by 3 bases and J by 4 bases, 5 bases remained unmatched. This CDR3 reads CASSFGTGARYGYTF. The DNA for the CDR3 is TGTGCCAGCAGCTTCGGGACAGGGGCCCGCTATGGCTACACCTTC.

The J gene is TRBJ1-3, the V gene TRBV27; D not certain. Germline CDR1 MNHEY, CDR2 SMNVEV (reference sequence). The V gene lost 5 bases and the J gene lost 3 bases, with 8 bases spanning the gap. This CDR3 has 13 amino acids. CDR3 DNA sequence: TGTGCCAGCAGTCCCTCCGTTGGAAACACCATATATTTT. This gives the protein CASSPSVGNTIYF.

The chain recombines TRBV6-5 with TRBJ2-2, with 10 bases that match TRBD1. This CDR3 is 14 amino acids long. From germline, CDR1 is MNHEY and CDR2 SVGAGI. The J segment lost 6 bases and the V segment lost 9 bases, leaving 7 bases of the junction unmatched. CDR3 amino acids: CASGGQGLPGELFF. CDR3 in DNA: TGTGCCAGTGGGGGACAGGGGTTGCCCGGGGAGCTGTTTTTT.

The chain has TRBV21-1 and TRBJ2-7; TRBD2 is the table's D call, not checked against the DNA. TRBV21-1 is a pseudogene locus. This CDR3 region has 16 residues. The DNA of the CDR3 is TGTGCCAGCAGCAAAGTCCAGGACCCGCGGGCATACGAGCAGTACTTC. Its protein is CASSKVQDPRAYEQYF.

The rearrangement uses TRBV18 and TRBJ1-2; 11 bases fit TRBD1. The CDR3 is 15 residues long. With 1 base clipped from V and 6 bases from J, the junction kept 4 bases outside the gene matches. Germline V lookup: CDR1 KGHSH, CDR2 LQKENI. CDR3 DNA sequence: TGTGCCAGCTCACCACGGGACAGGGGGATTGATGGCTACACCTTC. Protein product: CASSPRDRGIDGYTF.

The chain carries TRBV28 and TRBJ2-5; TRBD2 aligns across 11 bases. The germline gives CDR1 MDHEN, CDR2 SYDVKM. J was trimmed by 6 bases and V by 3 bases; bases with no gene match: 6. The CDR3 runs to 15 residues. CDR3 sequence reads: CASSLATSGAKTQYF. Here the CDR3 DNA reads TGTGCCAGCAGTTTGGCGACTAGCGGGGCAAAGACCCAGTACTTC.

This clone was seen a single time. This chain joins TRBV7-3 and TRBJ2-1; 15 nucleotides match TRBD2. The CDR3 length is 16 residues. Germline values: CDR1 SGHTA, CDR2 FQGTGA. The V segment lost 4 bases and the J segment 7 bases; nucleotides outside the gene matches: 5. Written as DNA, the CDR3 is TGTGCCAGCAGCTCCGCCGGGACTAGCGGGGGGAATGAGCAGTTCTTC. It yields the protein CASSSAGTSGGNEQFF.

V usage is TRBV6-5 and J usage is TRBJ2-7; possible D gene TRBD1, 6 bases. The CDR3 has 14 amino acids. Germline values: CDR1 MNHEY, CDR2 SVGAGI. The V and J ends lost 2 bases and 2 bases respectively, with 10 bases between them. In DNA form, the CDR3 reads TGTGCCAGCAGTTACGACACAGGGCCCTACGAGCAGTACTTC. Translation gives CASSYDTGPYEQYF.

The chain couples TRBV5-6 to TRBJ2-1; D is uncertain. Germline values: CDR1 SGHDT, CDR2 YYEEEE. The V end lost 0 bases, the J end lost 13 bases, and 14 bases lay between the germline ends. The CDR3 is 13 residues long. CDR3 bases: TGTGCCAGCAGCTTGGAGGCGTTGGCCCCCCAGTTCTTC. It codes for CASSLEALAPQFF.

At least ten counts were recorded for this clone. The rearrangement uses TRBV14 and TRBJ1-2, with D perhaps matching TRBD1 (5 bases). Trimming left V 3 bases short and J 2 bases short, with 19 bases between. The length of the CDR3 is 17 residues. Germline assignment: CDR1 SGHDN and CDR2 FVKESK. The CDR3 nucleotides read TGTGCCAGCAGCCAGACGAGGGGAATTTATGTAAACTATGGCTACACCTTC. Encoded protein: CASSQTRGIYVNYGYTF.

This chain connects TRBV10-3 to TRBJ2-7, with no clear D. The CDR3 contains 13 residues. CDR1 is ENHRY and CDR2 is SYGVKD in the germline V gene. V lost 0 bases, J lost 4 bases, and 7 bases lay in between. The CDR3 here is CAISESNSYEQYF. CDR3 nucleotides: TGTGCCATCAGTGAGTCGAATTCATACGAGCAGTACTTC.

The CDR3: CASSLGEDQPQHF. The CDR3 bases are TGTGCCAGCAGCTTGGGAGAAGATCAGCCCCAGCATTTT. V is TRBV12-3 or TRBV12-4 and J is TRBJ1-5, with unresolved D. V dropped 6 bases and J dropped 5 bases, with 11 bases sitting between them. The CDR3 has 13 amino acids.

About this clone: The junction departs from the called germline gene at one end, perhaps through a read error. V gene TRBV7-7 combines with J gene TRBJ2-2; D is undetermined. The CDR3 sequence is 14 residues long. Germline CDR1 is SSHAT and CDR2 is FNYEAQ (reference sequence). This chain's CDR3 is CASSFAANTGELFF. The CDR3 DNA reads TGTGCTAGCAGCTTCGCAGCGAACACCGGGGAGCTGTTTTTT.

The chain links TRBV28 to TRBJ2-3; the D is unclear. Trimming stripped 6 bases from V and 0 bases from J, with 7 bases between. The CDR3 runs 13 residues. CDR1 and CDR2 from the germline V gene are MDHEN and SYDVKM. CDR3 protein: CASRTQSTDTQYF. The CDR3 nucleotides read TGTGCCAGCAGAACTCAGAGCACAGATACGCAGTATTTT.